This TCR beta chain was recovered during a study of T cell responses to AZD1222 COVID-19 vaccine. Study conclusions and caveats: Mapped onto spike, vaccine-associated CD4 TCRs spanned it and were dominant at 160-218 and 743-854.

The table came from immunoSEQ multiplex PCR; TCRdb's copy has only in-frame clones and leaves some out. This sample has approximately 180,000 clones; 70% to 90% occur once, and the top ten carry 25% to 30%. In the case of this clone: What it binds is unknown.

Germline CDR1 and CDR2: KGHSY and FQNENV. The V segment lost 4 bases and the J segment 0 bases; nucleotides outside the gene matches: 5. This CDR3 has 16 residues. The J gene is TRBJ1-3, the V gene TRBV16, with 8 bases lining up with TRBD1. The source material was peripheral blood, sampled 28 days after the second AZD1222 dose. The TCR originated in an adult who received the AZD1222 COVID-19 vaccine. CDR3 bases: TGTGCCAGCAGCCTCCGGGACAGGTCCTCTGGAAACACCATATATTTT. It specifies CASSLRDRSSGNTIYF.